The sequence of this T cell receptor beta chain was determined in a study of T cells in Graves' hyperthyroidism and ophthalmopathy. The table lists this clonotype with a few counts. The antigen is undetermined. It was RNA transcripts that yielded the amplified TCR beta CDR3 regions. Carried out on the TCR CDR3, a first-round RT-PCR used the HTBI primer set. MiXCR was run by TCRdb on the multiplex PCR reads, yielding one entry per CDR3 protein. Counted here are around 350,000 distinct CDR3 sequences, roughly 17% occurring once; the ten biggest clones make up around a third. Points from the study as a whole: A model of 13 V-J features distinguished ophthalmopathy from stable hyperthyroidism.

Germline CDR1 reads LNHNV; CDR2 reads YYDKDF (reference sequence). The CDR3 spans 13 residues. V lost 0 bases and J lost 4, with 7 bases in between. The sequence came from a woman aged 25-40 years with Graves' hyperthyroidism that later progressed to Graves' ophthalmopathy. Sequencing was performed on blood. The chain links TRBV15 to TRBJ2-7, with D hard to call. The CDR3 loop is CATSRDPLYEQYF. For the CDR3, the DNA is TGTGCCACCAGCAGAGATCCGCTGTACGAGCAGTACTTC. The full variable domain, in which reference TRBV15 and TRBJ2-7 provide the parts outside the CDR3, is DAMVIQNPRYQVTQFGKPVTLSCSQTLNHNVMYWYQQKSSQAPKLLFHYYDKDFNNEADTPDNFQSRRPNTSFCFLDIRSPGLGDTAMYLCATSRDPLYEQYFGPGTRLTVT.